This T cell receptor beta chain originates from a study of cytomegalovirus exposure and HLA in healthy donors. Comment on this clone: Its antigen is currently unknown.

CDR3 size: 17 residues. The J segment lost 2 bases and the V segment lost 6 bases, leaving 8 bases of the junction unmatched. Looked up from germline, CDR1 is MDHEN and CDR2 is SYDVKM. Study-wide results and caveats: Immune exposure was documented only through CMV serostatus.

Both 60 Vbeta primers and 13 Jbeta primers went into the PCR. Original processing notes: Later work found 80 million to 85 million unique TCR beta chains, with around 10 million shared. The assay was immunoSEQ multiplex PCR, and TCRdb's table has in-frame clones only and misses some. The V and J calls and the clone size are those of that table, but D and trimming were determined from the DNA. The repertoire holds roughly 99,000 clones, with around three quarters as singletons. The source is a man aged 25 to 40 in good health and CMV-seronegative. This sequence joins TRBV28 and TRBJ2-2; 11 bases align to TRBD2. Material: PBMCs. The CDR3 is CASSSETSGGNTGELFF. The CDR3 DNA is TGTGCCAGCAGCTCGGAAACTAGCGGGGGTAACACCGGGGAGCTGTTTTTT.